This T cell receptor beta chain was documented in a study of T cell repertoires in cytomegalovirus infection. About the research overall: Signatures in public TCR beta sequences pointed to both CMV infection and matching HLA type.

There are many counts of this clonotype. The target antigen is unknown. CDR3 length: 14 amino acids. Germline CDR1 is SGHRS and CDR2 is YFSETQ. Unmatched junction bases numbered 8, after V lost 2 bases and J lost 9 bases. Overall study findings and caveats: The cumulative frequency of public TCR beta families identified carriers of CMV plus the relevant HLA. The response measured ex vivo was dominated by TCR beta clonotypes (HLA-C-restricted and CMV-specific).

TCRdb re-derived calls from the reads in MiXCR, one entry per CDR3 protein. The repertoire holds 200,000 to 300,000 distinct CDR3 sequences, with over 8% as singletons. The rearrangement joins TRBV5-1 to TRBJ2-1; 7 bases align to TRBD2. The sequencing input was PBMCs. The TCR originated in a human donor in good health (CMV status not recorded). Some clones in this sample may be carry-over from other donors' samples. The CDR3 loop is CASSFFGEGGEQFF. In DNA form, the CDR3 reads TGCGCCAGCAGCTTTTTTGGGGAGGGTGGTGAGCAGTTCTTC.